This T cell receptor beta chain appears in the sequencing data of a study of early T cells in non-severe SARS-CoV-2 infection. About the study: Sequenced material consisted of bulk RNA (from unsorted whole blood), and chains were unpaired.

This clonotype has only one observation. Per the germline V gene, CDR1 is MNHEY and CDR2 is SVGAGI. The CDR3 is 13 amino acids. V was clipped by 6 bases and J by 7 bases; unmatched bases: 6. Unique molecular identifier tags were affixed to discrete cDNA molecules. TCRdb processed the 5' RACE reads anew with MiXCR; each CDR3 protein has one entry. The sample shows 50,000 or so distinct CDR3 sequences, 14% to 15% of them seen only once. The material sequenced was whole blood, taken at baseline. This receptor was taken from an adult who was a healthcare worker with PCR-confirmed SARS-CoV-2 infection or an uninfected control (not recorded which). The chain is built from TRBV6-5 and TRBJ2-1, with 7 bases matching TRBD1. The CDR3 nucleotides are TGTGCCAGCAGCCGCGGACAGGTGAATGAGCAGTTCTTC. Translation gives CASSRGQVNEQFF.